This T cell receptor (beta chain) was retrieved from a study of regulatory T cells in long-lasting Graves disease. This clonotype was detected a few times. The CDR3 extends over 15 amino acids. V gave up 1 base and J gave up 2 bases, with 9 bases separating them. Germline-derived CDR1 and CDR2 are PRHDT and FYEKMQ (reference sequence). Libraries of TCR beta came from iRepertoire HTBI primers plus Arm-PCR of CDR3 regions. Each CDR3 protein is one row after TCRdb ran MiXCR on the multiplex PCR reads. Among about 460,000 distinct CDR3 sequences listed, less than 15% were seen once. Specified time point: newly diagnosed GD, antithyroid drugs for less than 3 months. PBMC RNA was the source of the TCR library. These same records also appear under a second study, on T cells in Graves' hyperthyroidism and ophthalmopathy. Per that study: Ophthalmopathy was identified by the model a median about 6 months ahead of onset.

This specimen was peripheral blood mononuclear cells (PBMCs), taken at new diagnosis, from a patient treated with antithyroid drugs. The chain has TRBV13 and TRBJ1-3; a weak D match, TRBD1 (5 bases). The sequence was collected from a woman aged 50 to 65 with Graves disease. CDR3 residues: CASSLEAGAGNTIYF. The CDR3 coding sequence is TGTGCCAGCAGCTTAGAGGCGGGGGCTGGAAACACCATATATTTT. Drawing the rest from reference TRBV13 and TRBJ1-3, the complete variable domain is AAGVIQSPRHLIKEKRETATLKCYPIPRHDTVYWYQQGPGQDPQFLISFYEKMQSDKGSIPDRFSAQQFSDYHSELNMSSLELGDSALYFCASSLEAGAGNTIYFGEGSWLTVV.